The rows below give T cell receptor beta chains drawn from one sample of a study of cytotoxic CD8 clonotypes in ibrutinib-treated CLL. The table came from immunoSEQ multiplex PCR; TCRdb's copy has only in-frame clones and leaves some out. The sample lists about 140,000 clones; more than 70% were seen once. The sequencing used PBMCs, collected after 36 months of ibrutinib treatment. Receptor source: a human donor with chronic lymphocytic leukemia. Each CDR3 is given with its conserved first and last residue. The D gene is left open where the match is weak. The size of a clone is reported for some rows only, either as once, few or many, or as a class for expanded clones.

13 | TRBJ1-2 | NA | TRBV2 | NA | TGTGCCAGCAGTGAAGCTGCTTTATTGGGCTACACCTTC | CASSEAALLGYTF
13 | TRBJ2-1 | NA | TRBV7-9 | NA | TGTGCCAGCAGCTTAGTCGAGTCCGGAGAGCAGTTCTTC | CASSLVESGEQFF
13 | TRBJ2-7 | once | TRBV6-1 | TRBD1 | TGTGCCAGCAGTAGACAGGGCGTCTACGAGCAGTACTTC | CASSRQGVYEQYF
10 | TRBJ2-3 | NA | TRBV19 | NA | TGTGCCACTGAGGCAGATACGCAGTATTTT | CATEADTQYF
15 | TRBJ1-2 | NA | TRBV7-2 | TRBD1 | TGTGCCAGCAGCTTAGTTGTGACAGGGGCTTATGGCTACACCTTC | CASSLVVTGAYGYTF
14 | TRBJ1-4 | NA | TRBV5-1 | TRBD1 | TGCGCCAGCAGCTTAGACAGGGGAGGTGAAAAACTGTTTTTT | CASSLDRGGEKLFF
15 | TRBJ1-2 | NA | TRBV6-4 | NA | TGTGCCAGCAGTGACTCGCGTCGGATTAACTATGGCTACACCTTC | CASSDSRRINYGYTF
16 | TRBJ2-5 | NA | TRBV2 | NA | TGTGCCAATCAAGAGGTACGGGGCCCACCTTGGGAGACCCAGTACTTC | CANQEVRGPPWETQYF
11 | TRBJ2-7 | NA | TRBV6-1 | NA | TGTGCCAGCAGTTCCATTTACGAGCAGTACTTC | CASSSIYEQYF
12 | TRBJ2-7 | NA | TRBV19 | NA | TGTGCCAGTAGTCCACAGGGATACGAGCAGTACTTC | CASSPQGYEQYF
12 | TRBJ2-3 | NA | TRBV6-5 | NA | TGTGCCCTTATTGAGGGCACAGATACGCAGTATTTT | CALIEGTDTQYF
15 | TRBJ2-3 | NA | TRBV5-8 | NA | TGTGCCAGCAGCTTGGGAGGGACTAGCACAGATACGCAGTATTTT | CASSLGGTSTDTQYF
13 | TRBJ2-7 | NA | TRBV6-1 | NA | TGTGCCAGCAGTGCCAGGGGTTCCTACGAGCAGTACTTC | CASSARGSYEQYF
14 | TRBJ1-5 | once | TRBV15 | NA | TGTGCCACCAGCAGAGCGGGGTCGGGGCAGCCCCAGCATTTT | CATSRAGSGQPQHF
14 | TRBJ1-5 | once | TRBV19 | TRBD1 | TGTGCCAGTAGCAGGACAGGGGGCAATCAGCCCCAGCATTTT | CASSRTGGNQPQHF